The 27 T cell receptor beta chains given below trace back to one sample, sequenced in a study of blood T cell repertoires in COVID-19. Profiling relied on immunoSEQ multiplex PCR, and the TCRdb table lists in-frame clones only, not all of them. The sample has under 250,000 clones, 86% seen once. Source material: peripheral blood. These receptors came from a man of 80 years or more with acute or convalescent COVID-19.

The gene calls are TRBV20-1 and TRBJ2-7; D gene uncertain. Deletions cut 2 bases from V and 2 bases from J, with 4 bases between. The CDR3 has 11 residues. Germline V lookup: CDR1 DFQATT, CDR2 SNEGSKA (reference sequence). The CDR3 nucleotides are TGCAGTGCTAGAACAACCTACGAGCAGTACTTC. Protein sequence: CSARTTYEQYF.

This clone appeared a few times. The CDR3 is CASRGQGGEKLFF. The CDR3 nucleotides read TGTGCCAGCAGAGGACAGGGCGGTGAAAAACTGTTTTTT. The chain combines TRBV2 with TRBJ1-4, with 8 bases identical to TRBD1. V lost 6 bases and J lost 7; bases outside the gene matches: 4. Germline assignment: CDR1 SNHLY and CDR2 FYNNEI. CDR3 length equals 13 residues.

The V call is TRBV7-9, the J call TRBJ1-5; the D gene is possibly TRBD1 (5 bases). The ends were cut back, 4 bases at V and 5 bases at J, with 15 bases in the middle. The CDR3 totals 15 residues. Germline CDR1 SEHNR, CDR2 FQNEAQ (reference sequence). The chain's CDR3 is CASSSGAGGDQPQHF. The CDR3 coding sequence is TGTGCCAGCAGCTCCGGAGCGGGGGGGGATCAGCCCCAGCATTTT.

V gene TRBV3-1 (or the pseudogene TRBV3-2) combines with J gene TRBJ2-7; tentatively, D is TRBD1 (5 bases). Per the germline V gene, CDR1 is LGHDT and CDR2 is YNNKEL (reference sequence). Trimming took 4 bases from V and 4 from J, leaving 8 bases between them. This CDR3 has 12 residues. The CDR3, as DNA: TGTGCCAGCAGCCCCAGGGTTTACGAGCAGTACTTC. This sequence encodes CASSPRVYEQYF.

The gene calls are TRBV4-3 and TRBJ1-4; D not certain. Trimming left V 0 bases short and J 5 bases short, with 10 bases between. The germline CDR1 and CDR2 sequences are LGHNA and YSLEER. There are 15 residues in the CDR3. The CDR3 DNA follows: TGCGCCAGCAGCCAAGACCGACTCCCAAATGAAAAACTGTTTTTT. It codes for CASSQDRLPNEKLFF.

The genes are TRBV6-5 and TRBJ2-5; no clear D. Germline lookup yields CDR1 MNHEY and CDR2 SVGAGI. The CDR3 is 12 residues long. The V gene lost 6 bases and the J gene lost 1 base, with 6 bases spanning the gap. The CDR3 loop reads CASSPGQETQYF. The CDR3 DNA follows: TGTGCCAGCAGCCCGGGCCAAGAGACCCAGTACTTC.

A few counts support this clone. This chain uses TRBV5-1 with TRBJ1-1, with 7 bases lining up with TRBD1. V gave up 0 bases and J gave up 7 bases; unmatched junction bases: 0. The CDR3 covers 12 residues. Germline V gene sequence: CDR1 SGHRS, CDR2 YFSETQ. The CDR3: CASSLDRGEAFF. The CDR3 DNA follows: TGCGCCAGCAGCTTGGACAGGGGTGAAGCTTTCTTT. Filled out from reference TRBV5-1 and TRBJ1-1, the complete variable domain reads KAGVTQTPRYLIKTRGQQVTLSCSPISGHRSVSWYQQTPGQGLQFLFEYFSETQRNKGNFPGRFSGRQFSNSRSEMNVSTLELGDSALYLCASSLDRGEAFFGQGTRLTVV.

The chain has TRBV27 and TRBJ2-7; D may be TRBD1 (5 bases). Germline CDR1 MNHEY, CDR2 SMNVEV (reference sequence). The CDR3 runs to 14 residues. The V gene lost 3 bases and the J gene lost 6 bases, with 15 bases spanning the gap. In DNA, the CDR3 is TGTGCCAGCAGTTTGGGCGTGGGGCCGGGCGAGCAGTACTTC. This translates into CASSLGVGPGEQYF.

The genes are TRBV6-4 and TRBJ2-7; 7 nucleotides line up with TRBD2. The V gene end was trimmed by 5 bases and the J gene end by 2 bases; junction bases not matched to a gene: 9. Germline V gives CDR1 MRHNA, CDR2 SNTAGT. The CDR3 length is 15 residues. The chain's CDR3 is CASSREAGPTYEQYF. DNA for the CDR3: TGTGCCAGCAGTCGGGAAGCGGGGCCAACCTACGAGCAGTACTTC.

Only one count was recorded for this clone. The chain joins TRBV10-3 to TRBJ2-7, with 10 nucleotides matching TRBD2. V gave up 6 bases and J gave up 4 bases; unmatched junction bases: 9. CDR1 and CDR2 (germline): ENHRY, SYGVKD. The CDR3 sequence is 15 residues long. The CDR3 bases are TGTGCCATCAGCTTAGGGGCTAGCGGGAGTTACGAGCAGTACTTC. Translated: CAISLGASGSYEQYF.

The chain carries TRBV27 and TRBJ1-5; D remains unclear. With 5 bases removed from V and 0 bases from J, the gap between germline ends came to 11 bases. Germline values: CDR1 MNHEY, CDR2 SMNVEV (reference sequence). The CDR3 runs 15 residues. DNA for the CDR3: TGTGCCAGCAGTCCCCCGTCTTATAGCAATCAGCCCCAGCATTTT. This sequence encodes CASSPPSYSNQPQHF.

V gene TRBV4-1 combines with J gene TRBJ1-5; TRBD1 matches at 7 bases. The CDR3 extends over 17 amino acids. Germline V CDR1 and CDR2: MGHRA, YSYEKL. V was pared by 1 base and J by 4 bases, with 10 bases of the junction left unmatched. The CDR3 reads CASSQAWTGQTNQPQHF. DNA of the CDR3: TGCGCCAGCAGCCAAGCTTGGACAGGTCAAACTAATCAGCCCCAGCATTTT.

This chain joins TRBV28 and TRBJ2-1; 8 bases align to TRBD1. The junction had 3 bases not matched to a gene; V was cut back by 3 bases and J by 2 bases. Looked up from germline, CDR1 is MDHEN and CDR2 is SYDVKM. The CDR3 covers 15 residues. In DNA, the CDR3 is TGTGCCAGCAGTTTGCGGACAGGGCCCTACAATGAGCAGTTCTTC. Protein: CASSLRTGPYNEQFF.

The rearrangement uses TRBV10-3 and TRBJ2-5; TRBD2 might be the D (7 bases). This CDR3 contains 13 residues. Germline assignment: CDR1 ENHRY and CDR2 SYGVKD. Trimming took off 6 bases at V and 5 bases at J, with 13 bases between the two ends. The CDR3 spells CAISIQGGETQYF. Here the CDR3 DNA reads TGTGCCATCAGCATACAGGGAGGGGAGACCCAGTACTTC.

V usage is TRBV27 and J usage is TRBJ1-6; 9 bases map to TRBD1. CDR1 and CDR2 (germline): MNHEY, SMNVEV (reference sequence). V shed 8 bases, J shed 6 bases, and the junction held 8 bases outside the gene matches. The CDR3 contains 15 residues. The DNA of the CDR3 is TGTGCCAGCCGTACCCGGGACAGGGTTAATTCACCCCTCCACTTT. It yields the protein CASRTRDRVNSPLHF.

This clone showed up many times. The V and J genes are TRBV2 and TRBJ1-5; TRBD1 matches at 10 bases. This CDR3 has 14 amino acids. Germline V gives CDR1 SNHLY, CDR2 FYNNEI. The ends lost 7 bases at V and 4 bases at J; junction bases unmatched: 4. The CDR3 protein is CASTPGQGNQPQHF. CDR3 DNA: TGTGCCAGCACCCCGGGACAGGGGAATCAGCCCCAGCATTTT.

This clone was detected a few times. CDR3 sequence: CASSEGTASLYGYTF. The CDR3 DNA is TGTGCCAGCAGTGAAGGGACAGCCTCTCTCTATGGCTACACCTTC. The chain joins TRBV6-1 to TRBJ1-2; D perhaps matches TRBD1 (6 bases). The V end was cut by 1 base, the J end by 4 bases, with 13 bases between. CDR1 MNHNS and CDR2 SASEGT come from the germline V gene. The CDR3 has 15 amino acids.

The rearrangement links TRBV6-6 to TRBJ2-1, with 9 bases identical to TRBD1. CDR1 is MNHNY, CDR2 SVGAGI, per germline (reference sequence). The CDR3 is 15 amino acids. V dropped 2 bases and J dropped 4; count of bases not matched to a gene: 3. The CDR3 here is CASSYAGTGYNEQFF. The CDR3, as DNA: TGTGCCAGCAGTTACGCCGGGACAGGGTACAATGAGCAGTTCTTC.

The rearrangement links TRBV5-1 to TRBJ2-2; 8 bases are shared with TRBD1. This CDR3 has 17 amino acids. Losses at the gene ends were 0 bases for V and 0 bases for J; bases not matched to a gene: 4. Looked up from germline, CDR1 is SGHRS and CDR2 is YFSETQ. CDR3 in DNA: TGCGCCAGCAGCTTGGTTCAGGGGGCCGCGAACACCGGGGAGCTGTTTTTT. The encoded protein is CASSLVQGAANTGELFF. The full variable domain, in which reference TRBV5-1 and TRBJ2-2 provide the parts outside the CDR3, is KAGVTQTPRYLIKTRGQQVTLSCSPISGHRSVSWYQQTPGQGLQFLFEYFSETQRNKGNFPGRFSGRQFSNSRSEMNVSTLELGDSALYLCASSLVQGAANTGELFFGEGSRLTVL.

This clone was seen a handful of times. V gene TRBV20-1 combines with J gene TRBJ2-7; D not resolved. In germline, CDR1 is DFQATT, CDR2 SNEGSKA (reference sequence). The CDR3 consists of 11 residues. The germline V and J ends were trimmed by 6 bases and 7 bases, with 13 bases remaining between them. CDR3 loop: CSAWANPEQYF. CDR3 bases: TGCAGTGCCTGGGCAAACCCGGAGCAGTACTTC.

The chain couples TRBV4-1 to TRBJ2-7; 12 bases fit TRBD2. Germline CDR1 is MGHRA and CDR2 is YSYEKL. CDR3 size: 15 residues. Trimming took 6 bases from V and 0 from J; bases not matched to a gene: 3. The DNA of the CDR3 is TGCGCCAGCAGTGCGACTAGCGGGAGCTCCTACGAGCAGTACTTC. Translation gives CASSATSGSSYEQYF.

V is TRBV10-2 and J is TRBJ1-2, with D perhaps TRBD1 (6 bases). The CDR3 covers 16 residues. In germline, CDR1 is WSHSY, CDR2 SAAADI. Deletions cut 4 bases from V and 1 base from J, with 16 bases between. Written as DNA, the CDR3 is TGCGCCAGCAGTGGGGGGGGCTTAGGTGGTAACTATGGCTACACCTTC. It yields the protein CASSGGGLGGNYGYTF.

DNA for the CDR3: TGTGCCAGCATACAGGGGTCCGGAAACACCATATATTTT. It codes for CASIQGSGNTIYF. The chain joins TRBV28 to TRBJ1-3; 7 bases match TRBD1. Germline CDR1 reads MDHEN; CDR2 reads SYDVKM. CDR3 length: 13 amino acids. V trimming: 7 bases; J trimming: 4 bases; junction bases outside the gene matches: 4.

The chain carries TRBV24-1 and TRBJ1-5, with D unresolved. The germline CDR1 and CDR2 sequences are KGHDR and SFDVKD. The ends were cut back, 4 bases at V and 3 bases at J, with 6 bases in the middle. The CDR3 is made up of 13 amino acids. The CDR3 region is CATSEGLNQPQHF. CDR3 in DNA: TGTGCCACCAGTGAGGGCCTCAATCAGCCCCAGCATTTT.

The rearrangement uses TRBV10-3 and TRBJ2-7, with TRBD2 matching over 9 bases. The germline CDR1 and CDR2 sequences are ENHRY and SYGVKD. V was pared by 10 bases and J by 4 bases, with 8 bases of the junction left unmatched. This CDR3 is built from 13 residues. The CDR3 is CATTGTSIYEQYF. The DNA for the CDR3 is TGTGCCACCACCGGGACTAGCATATACGAGCAGTACTTC.

The CDR3 sequence is CASSPPGRGTGGNTIYF. The CDR3 nucleotides read TGTGCCAGCAGCCCACCGGGGAGGGGCACGGGGGGAAACACCATATATTTT. J is TRBJ1-3 and V is TRBV7-8; D might be TRBD1 (5 bases). Between the trimmed V and J ends, which lost 5 bases and 4 bases, there was a span of 21 bases. Per germline, CDR1 SGHVS and CDR2 FQNEAQ. The CDR3 contains 17 residues.

The rearrangement joins TRBV3-1 (or the pseudogene TRBV3-2) to TRBJ1-4; D may be TRBD1 (6 bases). Germline V CDR1 and CDR2: LGHDT, YNNKEL (reference sequence). This CDR3 is built from 15 residues. With 4 bases removed from V and 4 bases from J, the gap between germline ends came to 13 bases. The CDR3 loop reads CASSLRVGGNEKLFF. DNA for the CDR3: TGTGCCAGCAGCCTAAGGGTAGGGGGTAATGAAAAACTGTTTTTT.